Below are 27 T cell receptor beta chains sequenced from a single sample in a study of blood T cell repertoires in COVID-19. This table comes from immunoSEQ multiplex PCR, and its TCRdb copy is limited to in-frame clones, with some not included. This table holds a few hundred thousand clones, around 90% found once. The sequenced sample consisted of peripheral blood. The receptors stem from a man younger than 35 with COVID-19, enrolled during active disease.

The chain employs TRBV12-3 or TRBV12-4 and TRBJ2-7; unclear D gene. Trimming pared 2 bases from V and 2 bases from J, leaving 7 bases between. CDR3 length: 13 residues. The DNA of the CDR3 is TGTGCCAGCAGTTTATACTCCCCCTACGAGCAGTACTTC. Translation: CASSLYSPYEQYF.

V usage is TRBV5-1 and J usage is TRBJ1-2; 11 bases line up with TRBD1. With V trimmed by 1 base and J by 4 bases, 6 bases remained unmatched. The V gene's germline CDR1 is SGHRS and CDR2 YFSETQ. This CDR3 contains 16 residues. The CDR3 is CASSLPGTGGAYGYTF. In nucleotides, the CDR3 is TGCGCCAGCAGCTTGCCCGGGACAGGGGGTGCCTATGGCTACACCTTC. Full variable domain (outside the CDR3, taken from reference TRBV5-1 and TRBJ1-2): KAGVTQTPRYLIKTRGQQVTLSCSPISGHRSVSWYQQTPGQGLQFLFEYFSETQRNKGNFPGRFSGRQFSNSRSEMNVSTLELGDSALYLCASSLPGTGGAYGYTFGSGTRLTVV.

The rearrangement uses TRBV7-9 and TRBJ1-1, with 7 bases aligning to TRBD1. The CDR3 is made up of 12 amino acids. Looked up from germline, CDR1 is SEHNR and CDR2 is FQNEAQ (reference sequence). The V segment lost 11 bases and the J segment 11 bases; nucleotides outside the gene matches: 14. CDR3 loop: CAFTGDGVGAFF. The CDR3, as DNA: TGTGCCTTCACAGGGGATGGGGTGGGGGCTTTCTTT. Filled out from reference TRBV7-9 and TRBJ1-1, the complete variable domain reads DTGVSQNPRHKITKRGQNVTFRCDPISEHNRLYWYRQTLGQGPEFLTYFQNEAQLEKSRLLSDRFSAERPKGSFSTLEIQRTEQGDSAMYLCAFTGDGVGAFFGQGTRLTVV.

The CDR3 bases are TGTGCCAGCAGTCGAATTCCTCCCCGGGACAGGGGTTCACCCCTCCACTTT. Protein: CASSRIPPRDRGSPLHF. The chain uses TRBV27 and TRBJ1-6; TRBD1 aligns across 10 bases. Losses at the gene ends were 5 bases for V and 9 bases for J; bases not matched to a gene: 13. Germline values: CDR1 MNHEY, CDR2 SMNVEV (reference sequence). The CDR3 has 17 residues.

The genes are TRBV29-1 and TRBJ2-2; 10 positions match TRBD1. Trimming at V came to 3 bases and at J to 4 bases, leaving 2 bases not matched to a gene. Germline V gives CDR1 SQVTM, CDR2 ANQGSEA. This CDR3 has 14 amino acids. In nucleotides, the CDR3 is TGCAGCGTTGAGAGGACAGGGGGCACCGGGGAGCTGTTTTTT. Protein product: CSVERTGGTGELFF.

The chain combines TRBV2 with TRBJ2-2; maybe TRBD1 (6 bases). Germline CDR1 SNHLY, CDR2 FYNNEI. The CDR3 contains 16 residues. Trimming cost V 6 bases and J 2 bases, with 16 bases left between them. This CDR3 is CASSSSGTTNTGELFF. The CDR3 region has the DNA TGTGCCAGCAGCTCATCCGGGACAACCAACACCGGGGAGCTGTTTTTT.

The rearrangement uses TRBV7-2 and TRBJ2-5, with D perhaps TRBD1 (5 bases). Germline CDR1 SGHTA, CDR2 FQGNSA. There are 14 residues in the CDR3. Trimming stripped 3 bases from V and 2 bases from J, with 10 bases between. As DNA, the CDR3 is TGTGCCAGCAGCTTGGCAGGGCTACAAGAGACCCAGTACTTC. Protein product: CASSLAGLQETQYF.

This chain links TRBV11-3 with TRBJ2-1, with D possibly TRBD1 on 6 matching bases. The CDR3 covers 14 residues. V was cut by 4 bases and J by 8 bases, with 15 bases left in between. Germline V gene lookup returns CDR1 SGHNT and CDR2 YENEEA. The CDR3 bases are TGTGCCAGCAGCTCTTATGGGGGCCAAGATGAGCAGTTCTTC. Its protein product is CASSSYGGQDEQFF.

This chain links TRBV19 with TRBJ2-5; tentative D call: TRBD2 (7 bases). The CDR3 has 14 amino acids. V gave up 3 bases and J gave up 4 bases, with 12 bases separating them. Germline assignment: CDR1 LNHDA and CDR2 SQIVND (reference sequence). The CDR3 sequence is CASSMYGGLETQYF. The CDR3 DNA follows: TGTGCCAGTAGTATGTACGGGGGGCTAGAGACCCAGTACTTC.

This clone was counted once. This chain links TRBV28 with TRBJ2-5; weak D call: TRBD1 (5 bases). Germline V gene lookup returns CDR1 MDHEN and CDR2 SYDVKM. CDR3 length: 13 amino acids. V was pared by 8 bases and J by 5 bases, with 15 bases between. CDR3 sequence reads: CASLGRVAETQYF. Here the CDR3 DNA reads TGTGCCAGCCTAGGCAGGGTTGCGGAGACCCAGTACTTC. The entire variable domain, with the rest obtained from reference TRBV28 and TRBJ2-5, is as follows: DVKVTQSSRYLVKRTGEKVFLECVQDMDHENMFWYRQDPGLGLRLIYFSYDVKMKEKGDIPEGYSVSREKKERFSLILESASTNQTSMYLCASLGRVAETQYFGPGTRLLVL.

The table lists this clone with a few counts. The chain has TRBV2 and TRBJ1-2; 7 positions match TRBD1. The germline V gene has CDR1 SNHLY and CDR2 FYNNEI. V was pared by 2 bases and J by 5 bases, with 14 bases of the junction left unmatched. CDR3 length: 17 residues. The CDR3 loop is CASSERNRGQILYGYTF. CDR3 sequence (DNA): TGTGCCAGCAGTGAAAGGAACAGGGGACAGATTCTTTATGGCTACACCTTC.

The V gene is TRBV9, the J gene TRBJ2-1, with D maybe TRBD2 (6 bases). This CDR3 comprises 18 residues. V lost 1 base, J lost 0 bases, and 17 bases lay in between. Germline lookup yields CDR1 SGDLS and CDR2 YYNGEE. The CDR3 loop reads CASSVMLGGMSSYNEQFF. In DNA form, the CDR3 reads TGTGCCAGCAGCGTAATGCTAGGCGGGATGAGCTCCTACAATGAGCAGTTCTTC.

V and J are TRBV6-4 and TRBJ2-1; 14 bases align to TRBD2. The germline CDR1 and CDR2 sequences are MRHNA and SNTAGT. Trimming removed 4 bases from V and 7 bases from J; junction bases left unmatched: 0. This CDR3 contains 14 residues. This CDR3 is CASSGLAGGNEQFF. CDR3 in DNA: TGTGCCAGCAGTGGACTAGCGGGAGGGAATGAGCAGTTCTTC.

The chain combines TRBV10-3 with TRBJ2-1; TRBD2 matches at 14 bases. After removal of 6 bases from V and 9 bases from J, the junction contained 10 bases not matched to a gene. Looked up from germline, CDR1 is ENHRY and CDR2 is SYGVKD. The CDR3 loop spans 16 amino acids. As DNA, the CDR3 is TGTGCCATCAGCGATCCCGGGACTAGCGGGAGAAGTGAGCAGTTCTTC. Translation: CAISDPGTSGRSEQFF.

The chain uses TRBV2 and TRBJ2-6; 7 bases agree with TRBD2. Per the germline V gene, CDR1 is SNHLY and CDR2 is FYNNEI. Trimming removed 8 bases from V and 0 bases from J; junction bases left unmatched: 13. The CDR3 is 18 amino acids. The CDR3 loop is CASLKRGPFLSGANVLTF. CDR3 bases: TGTGCCAGCCTAAAGCGGGGCCCTTTTCTCTCTGGGGCCAACGTCCTGACTTTC.

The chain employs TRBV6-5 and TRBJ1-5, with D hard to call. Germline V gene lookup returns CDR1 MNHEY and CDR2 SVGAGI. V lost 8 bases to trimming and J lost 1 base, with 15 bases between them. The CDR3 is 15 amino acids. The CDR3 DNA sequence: TGTGCCAGCCGGGATTCTACTGCCAGCAATCAGCCCCAGCATTTT. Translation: CASRDSTASNQPQHF.

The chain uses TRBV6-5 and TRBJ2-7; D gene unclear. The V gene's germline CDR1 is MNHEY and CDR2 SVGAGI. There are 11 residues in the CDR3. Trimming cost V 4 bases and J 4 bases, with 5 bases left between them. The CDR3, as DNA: TGTGCCAGCAGTTTTCAATACGAGCAGTACTTC. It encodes CASSFQYEQYF.

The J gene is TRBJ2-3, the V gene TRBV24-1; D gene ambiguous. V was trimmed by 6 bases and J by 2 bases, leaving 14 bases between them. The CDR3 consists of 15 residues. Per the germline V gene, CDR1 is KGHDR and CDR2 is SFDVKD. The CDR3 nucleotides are TGTGCCACCAGTCCTAAAGCGATACTCACAGATACGCAGTATTTT. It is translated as CATSPKAILTDTQYF.

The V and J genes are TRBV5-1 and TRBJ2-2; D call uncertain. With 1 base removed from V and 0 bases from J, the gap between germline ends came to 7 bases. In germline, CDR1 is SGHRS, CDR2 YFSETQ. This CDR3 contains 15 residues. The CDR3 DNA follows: TGCGCCAGCAGCTTGAACATGGCGAACACCGGGGAGCTGTTTTTT. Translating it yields CASSLNMANTGELFF.

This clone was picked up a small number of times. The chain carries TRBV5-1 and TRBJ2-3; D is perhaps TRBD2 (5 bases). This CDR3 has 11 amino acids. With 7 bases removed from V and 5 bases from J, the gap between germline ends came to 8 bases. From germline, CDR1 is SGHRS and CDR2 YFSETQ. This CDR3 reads CASAEGDTQYF. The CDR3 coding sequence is TGCGCCAGCGCAGAGGGAGATACGCAGTATTTT.

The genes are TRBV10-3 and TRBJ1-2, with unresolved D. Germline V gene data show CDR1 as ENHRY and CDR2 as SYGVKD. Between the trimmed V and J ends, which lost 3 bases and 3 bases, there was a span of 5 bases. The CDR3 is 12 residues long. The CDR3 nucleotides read TGTGCCATCAGTGACCCGGACTATGGCTACACCTTC. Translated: CAISDPDYGYTF.

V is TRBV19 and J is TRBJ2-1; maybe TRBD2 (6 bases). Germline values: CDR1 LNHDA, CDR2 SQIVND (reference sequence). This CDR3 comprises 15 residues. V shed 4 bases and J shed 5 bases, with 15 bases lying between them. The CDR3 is CASSSQGTSNNEQFF. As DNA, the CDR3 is TGTGCCAGTAGTAGTCAAGGGACTTCTAACAATGAGCAGTTCTTC.

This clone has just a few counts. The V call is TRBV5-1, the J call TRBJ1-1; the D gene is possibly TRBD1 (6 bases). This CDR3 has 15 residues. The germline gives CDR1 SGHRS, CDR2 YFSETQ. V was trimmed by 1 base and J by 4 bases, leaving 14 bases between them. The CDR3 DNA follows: TGCGCCAGCAGCTTGATAGCAGGGGCTAGCACTGAAGCTTTCTTT. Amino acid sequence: CASSLIAGASTEAFF.

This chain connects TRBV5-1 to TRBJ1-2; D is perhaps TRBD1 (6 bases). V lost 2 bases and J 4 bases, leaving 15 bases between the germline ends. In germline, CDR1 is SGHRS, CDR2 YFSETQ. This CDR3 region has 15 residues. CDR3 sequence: CASSFDLQGSYGYTF. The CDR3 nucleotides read TGCGCCAGCAGCTTCGACCTACAGGGAAGCTATGGCTACACCTTC.

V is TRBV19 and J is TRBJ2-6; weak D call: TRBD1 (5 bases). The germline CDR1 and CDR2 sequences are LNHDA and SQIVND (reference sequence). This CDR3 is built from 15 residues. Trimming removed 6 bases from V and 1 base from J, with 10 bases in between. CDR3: CASRGRGSGANVLTF. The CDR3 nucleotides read TGTGCCAGTAGAGGAAGGGGATCTGGGGCCAACGTCCTGACTTTC.

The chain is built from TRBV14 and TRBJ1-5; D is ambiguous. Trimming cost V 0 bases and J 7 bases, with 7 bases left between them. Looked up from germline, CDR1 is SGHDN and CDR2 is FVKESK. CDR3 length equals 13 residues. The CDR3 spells CASSQDEGQPQHF. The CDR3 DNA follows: TGTGCCAGCAGCCAAGATGAGGGCCAGCCCCAGCATTTT.

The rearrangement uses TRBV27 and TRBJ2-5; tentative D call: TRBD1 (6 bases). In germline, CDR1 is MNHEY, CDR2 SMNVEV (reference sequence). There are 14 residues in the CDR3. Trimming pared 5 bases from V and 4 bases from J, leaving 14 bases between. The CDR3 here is CASSPGTRGETQYF. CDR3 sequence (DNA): TGTGCCAGCAGTCCCGGGACCAGGGGAGAGACCCAGTACTTC.